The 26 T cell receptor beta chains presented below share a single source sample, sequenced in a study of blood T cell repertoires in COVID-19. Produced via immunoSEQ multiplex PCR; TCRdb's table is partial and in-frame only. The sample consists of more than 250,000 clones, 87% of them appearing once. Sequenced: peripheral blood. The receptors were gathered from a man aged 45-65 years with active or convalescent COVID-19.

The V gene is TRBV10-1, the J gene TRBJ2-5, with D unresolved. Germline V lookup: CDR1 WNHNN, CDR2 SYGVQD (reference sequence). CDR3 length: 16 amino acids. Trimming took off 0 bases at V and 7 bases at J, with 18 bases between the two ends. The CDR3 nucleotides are TGCGCCAGCAGTGAGTCGGGCACGCCAGGCCAGATGACCCAGTACTTC. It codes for CASSESGTPGQMTQYF.

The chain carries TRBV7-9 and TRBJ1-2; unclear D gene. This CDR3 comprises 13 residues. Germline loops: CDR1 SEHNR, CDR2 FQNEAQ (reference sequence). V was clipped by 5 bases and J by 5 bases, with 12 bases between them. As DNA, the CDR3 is TGTGCCAGCAGCAGAGACATAAGTTATGGCTACACCTTC. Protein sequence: CASSRDISYGYTF. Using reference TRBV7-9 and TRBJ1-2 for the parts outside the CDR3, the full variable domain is DTGVSQNPRHKITKRGQNVTFRCDPISEHNRLYWYRQTLGQGPEFLTYFQNEAQLEKSRLLSDRFSAERPKGSFSTLEIQRTEQGDSAMYLCASSRDISYGYTFGSGTRLTVV.

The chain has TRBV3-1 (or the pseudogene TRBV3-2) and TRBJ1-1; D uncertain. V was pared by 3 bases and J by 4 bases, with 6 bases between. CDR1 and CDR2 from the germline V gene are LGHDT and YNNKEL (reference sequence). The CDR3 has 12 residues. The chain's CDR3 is CASSQGATEAFF. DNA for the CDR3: TGTGCCAGCAGCCAGGGAGCCACTGAAGCTTTCTTT.

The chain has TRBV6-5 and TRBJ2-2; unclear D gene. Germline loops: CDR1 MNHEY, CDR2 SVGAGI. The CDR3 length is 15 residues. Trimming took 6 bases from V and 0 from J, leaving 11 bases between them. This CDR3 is CASRGIYTNTGELFF. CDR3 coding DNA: TGTGCCAGCAGGGGCATTTACACGAACACCGGGGAGCTGTTTTTT.

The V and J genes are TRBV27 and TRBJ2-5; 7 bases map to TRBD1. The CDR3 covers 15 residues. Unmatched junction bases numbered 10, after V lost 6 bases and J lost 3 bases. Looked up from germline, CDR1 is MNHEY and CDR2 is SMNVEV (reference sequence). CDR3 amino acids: CASSPIQGTKETQYF. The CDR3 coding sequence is TGTGCCAGCAGCCCGATACAGGGGACAAAAGAGACCCAGTACTTC.

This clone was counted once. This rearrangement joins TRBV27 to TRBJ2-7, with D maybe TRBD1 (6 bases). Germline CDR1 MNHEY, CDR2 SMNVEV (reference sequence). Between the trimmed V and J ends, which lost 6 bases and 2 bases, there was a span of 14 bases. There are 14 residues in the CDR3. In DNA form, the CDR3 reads TGTGCCAGCAGACTCAATACAGGGCCCTACGAGCAGTACTTC. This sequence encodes CASRLNTGPYEQYF.

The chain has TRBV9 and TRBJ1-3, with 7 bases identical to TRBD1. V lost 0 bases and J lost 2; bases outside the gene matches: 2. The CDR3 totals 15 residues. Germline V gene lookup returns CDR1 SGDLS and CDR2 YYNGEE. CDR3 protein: CASSVEGTAGNTIYF. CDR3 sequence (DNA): TGTGCCAGCAGCGTAGAGGGGACAGCTGGAAACACCATATATTTT.

The CDR3: CASRDRNTEAFF. The CDR3 DNA reads as TGTGCCAGCAGAGACAGGAACACTGAAGCTTTCTTT. The J gene is TRBJ1-1, the V gene TRBV2; D may be TRBD1 (5 bases). V lost 6 bases and J 1 base, leaving 6 bases between the germline ends. CDR3 length equals 12 residues. Germline V gives CDR1 SNHLY, CDR2 FYNNEI. The variable domain in full, with the rest retrieved from reference TRBV2 and TRBJ1-1, is EPEVTQTPSHQVTQMGQEVILRCVPISNHLYFYWYRQILGQKVEFLVSFYNNEISEKSEIFDDQFSVERPDGSNFTLKIRSTKLEDSAMYFCASRDRNTEAFFGQGTRLTVV.

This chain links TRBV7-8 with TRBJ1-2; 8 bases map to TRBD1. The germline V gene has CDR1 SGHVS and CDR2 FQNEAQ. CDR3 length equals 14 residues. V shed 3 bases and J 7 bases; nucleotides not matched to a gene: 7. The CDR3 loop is CASSFAGQDGGYTF. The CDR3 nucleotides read TGTGCCAGCAGCTTCGCGGGACAGGACGGTGGCTACACCTTC.

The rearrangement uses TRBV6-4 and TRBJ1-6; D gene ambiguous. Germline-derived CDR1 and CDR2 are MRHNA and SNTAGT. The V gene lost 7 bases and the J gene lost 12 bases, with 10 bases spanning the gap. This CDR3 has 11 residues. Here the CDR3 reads CASTGGKPLHF. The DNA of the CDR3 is TGTGCCAGCACCGGAGGTAAACCCCTCCACTTT.

The CDR3 reads CASSLVDEQFF. CDR3 in DNA: TGTGCCAGCAGTTTAGTCGATGAGCAGTTCTTC. The chain employs TRBV28 and TRBJ2-1, with unresolved D. The CDR3 spans 11 residues. CDR1 and CDR2 from the germline V gene are MDHEN and SYDVKM. V was pared by 2 bases and J by 8 bases, with 4 bases between.

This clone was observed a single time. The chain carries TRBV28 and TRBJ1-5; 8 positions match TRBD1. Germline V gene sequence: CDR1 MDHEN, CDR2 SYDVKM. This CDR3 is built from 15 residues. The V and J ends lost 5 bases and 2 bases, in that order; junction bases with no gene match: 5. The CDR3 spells CASSGEQGGNQPQHF. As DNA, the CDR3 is TGTGCCAGCAGTGGGGAACAGGGGGGCAATCAGCCCCAGCATTTT.

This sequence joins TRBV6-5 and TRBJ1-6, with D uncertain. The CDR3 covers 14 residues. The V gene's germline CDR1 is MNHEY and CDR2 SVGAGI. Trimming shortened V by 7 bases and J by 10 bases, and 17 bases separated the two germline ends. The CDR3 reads CASNGPIRGSPLHF. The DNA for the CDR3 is TGTGCCAGCAACGGCCCTATCCGGGGATCACCCCTCCACTTT.

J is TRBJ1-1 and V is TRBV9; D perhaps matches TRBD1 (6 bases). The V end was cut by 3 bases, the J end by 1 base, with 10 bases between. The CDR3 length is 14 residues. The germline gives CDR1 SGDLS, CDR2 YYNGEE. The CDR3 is CASSGYRENTEAFF. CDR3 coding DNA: TGTGCCAGCAGCGGATACAGGGAGAACACTGAAGCTTTCTTT.

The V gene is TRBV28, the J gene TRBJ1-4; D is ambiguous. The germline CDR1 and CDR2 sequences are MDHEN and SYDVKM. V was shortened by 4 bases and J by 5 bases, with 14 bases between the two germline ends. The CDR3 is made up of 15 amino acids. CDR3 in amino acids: CASSSGVPVNEKLFF. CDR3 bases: TGTGCCAGCAGTTCCGGGGTTCCGGTAAATGAAAAACTGTTTTTT. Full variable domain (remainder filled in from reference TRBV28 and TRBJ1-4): DVKVTQSSRYLVKRTGEKVFLECVQDMDHENMFWYRQDPGLGLRLIYFSYDVKMKEKGDIPEGYSVSREKKERFSLILESASTNQTSMYLCASSSGVPVNEKLFFGSGTQLSVL.

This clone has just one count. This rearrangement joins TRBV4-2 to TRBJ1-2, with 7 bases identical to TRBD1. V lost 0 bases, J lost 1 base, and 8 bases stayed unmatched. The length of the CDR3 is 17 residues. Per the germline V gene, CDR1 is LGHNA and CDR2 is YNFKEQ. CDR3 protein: CASSQDHRDSNNYGYTF. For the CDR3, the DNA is TGTGCCAGCAGCCAAGATCATCGGGACAGCAATAACTATGGCTACACCTTC.

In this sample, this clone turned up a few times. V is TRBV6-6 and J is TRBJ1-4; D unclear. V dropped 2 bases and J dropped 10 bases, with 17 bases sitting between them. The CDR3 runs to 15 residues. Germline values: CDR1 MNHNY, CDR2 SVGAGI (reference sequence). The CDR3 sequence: CASSYLLATEGKLFF. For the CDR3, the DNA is TGTGCCAGCAGTTACCTTCTGGCAACTGAGGGAAAACTGTTTTTT.

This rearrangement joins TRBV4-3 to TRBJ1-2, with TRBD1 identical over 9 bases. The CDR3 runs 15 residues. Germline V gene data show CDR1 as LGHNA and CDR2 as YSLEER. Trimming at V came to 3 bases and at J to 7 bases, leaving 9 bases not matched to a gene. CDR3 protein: CASSHAGTGSSGYTF. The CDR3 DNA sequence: TGCGCCAGCAGCCATGCCGGGACAGGGAGCTCTGGCTACACCTTC.

The CDR3 nucleotides are TGTGCCAGCAGCCAAGCCCTACTAGCGGGGGGCTACGAGCAGTACTTC. Protein product: CASSQALLAGGYEQYF. This chain links TRBV4-2 with TRBJ2-7; 12 bases are shared with TRBD2. V gave up 1 base and J gave up 3 bases; unmatched junction bases: 4. CDR1 is LGHNA, CDR2 YNFKEQ, per germline. CDR3 length equals 16 residues.

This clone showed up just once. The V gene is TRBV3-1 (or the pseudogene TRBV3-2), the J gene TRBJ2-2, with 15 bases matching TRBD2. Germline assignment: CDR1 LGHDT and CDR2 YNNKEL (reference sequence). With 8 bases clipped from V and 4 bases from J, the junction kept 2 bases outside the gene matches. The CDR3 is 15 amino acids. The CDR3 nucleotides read TGTGCCAGCGGGACTAGCGGGGGGATCACCGGGGAGCTGTTTTTT. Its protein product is CASGTSGGITGELFF.

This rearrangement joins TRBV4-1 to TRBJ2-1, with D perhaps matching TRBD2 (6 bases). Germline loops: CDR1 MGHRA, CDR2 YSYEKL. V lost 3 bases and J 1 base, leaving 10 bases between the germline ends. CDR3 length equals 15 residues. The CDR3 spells CASSQLATSYNEQFF. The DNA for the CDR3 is TGCGCCAGCAGCCAGCTAGCGACTTCCTACAATGAGCAGTTCTTC.

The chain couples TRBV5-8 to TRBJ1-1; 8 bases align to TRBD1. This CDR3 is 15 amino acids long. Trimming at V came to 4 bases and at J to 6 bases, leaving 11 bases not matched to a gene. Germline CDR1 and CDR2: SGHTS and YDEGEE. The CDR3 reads CASSKLRQGASEAFF. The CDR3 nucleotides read TGTGCCAGCAGCAAATTACGGCAGGGGGCTTCTGAAGCTTTCTTT.

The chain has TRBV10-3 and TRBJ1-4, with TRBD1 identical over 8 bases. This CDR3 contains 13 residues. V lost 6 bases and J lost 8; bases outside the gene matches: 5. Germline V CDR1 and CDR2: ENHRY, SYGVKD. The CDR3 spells CAIRDREDEKLFF. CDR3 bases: TGTGCCATCAGGGACAGGGAGGACGAAAAACTGTTTTTT.

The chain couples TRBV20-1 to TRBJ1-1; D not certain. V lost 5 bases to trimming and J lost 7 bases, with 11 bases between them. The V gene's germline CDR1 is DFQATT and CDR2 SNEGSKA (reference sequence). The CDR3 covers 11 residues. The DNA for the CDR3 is TGCAGTGCTCGGTCTCAAGTTGAAGCTTTCTTT. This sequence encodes CSARSQVEAFF.

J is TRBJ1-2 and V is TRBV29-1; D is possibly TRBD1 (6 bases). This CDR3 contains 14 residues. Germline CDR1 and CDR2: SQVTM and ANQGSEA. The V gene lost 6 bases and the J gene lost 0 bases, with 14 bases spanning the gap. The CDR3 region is CSVSRTVTNYGYTF. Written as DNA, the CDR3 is TGCAGCGTGTCCCGGACAGTAACTAACTATGGCTACACCTTC. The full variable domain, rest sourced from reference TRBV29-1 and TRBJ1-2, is SAVISQKPSRDICQRGTSLTIQCQVDSQVTMMFWYRQQPGQSLTLIATANQGSEATYESGFVIDKFPISRPNLTFSTLTVSNMSPEDSSIYLCSVSRTVTNYGYTFGSGTRLTVV.

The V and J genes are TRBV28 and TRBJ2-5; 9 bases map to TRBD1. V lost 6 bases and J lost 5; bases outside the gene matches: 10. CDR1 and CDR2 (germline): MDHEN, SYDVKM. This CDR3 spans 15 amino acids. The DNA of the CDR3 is TGTGCCAGCAGCCCCCAAGGACAGGGGCTGGAGACCCAGTACTTC. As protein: CASSPQGQGLETQYF. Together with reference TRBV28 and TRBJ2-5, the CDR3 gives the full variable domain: DVKVTQSSRYLVKRTGEKVFLECVQDMDHENMFWYRQDPGLGLRLIYFSYDVKMKEKGDIPEGYSVSREKKERFSLILESASTNQTSMYLCASSPQGQGLETQYFGPGTRLLVL.